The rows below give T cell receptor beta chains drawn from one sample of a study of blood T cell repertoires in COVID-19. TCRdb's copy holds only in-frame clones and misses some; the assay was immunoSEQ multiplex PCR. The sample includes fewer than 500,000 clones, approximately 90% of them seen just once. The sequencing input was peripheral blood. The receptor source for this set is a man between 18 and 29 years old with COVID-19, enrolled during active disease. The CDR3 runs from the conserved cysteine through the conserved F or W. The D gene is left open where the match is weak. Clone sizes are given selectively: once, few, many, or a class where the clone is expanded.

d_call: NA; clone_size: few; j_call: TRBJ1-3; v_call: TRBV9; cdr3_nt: TGTGCCAGCAGCAAAGGACGGGGGGACACCATATATTTT; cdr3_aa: CASSKGRGDTIYF
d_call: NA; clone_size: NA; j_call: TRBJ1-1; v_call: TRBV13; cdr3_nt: TGTGCCAGCAGCTTATATCCGGGGGGAACTGAAGCTTTCTTT; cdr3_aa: CASSLYPGGTEAFF
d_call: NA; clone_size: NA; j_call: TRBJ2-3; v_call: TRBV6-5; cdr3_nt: TGTGCCAGCAGCCGCGGGAAGAACACAGATACGCAGTATTTT; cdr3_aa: CASSRGKNTDTQYF
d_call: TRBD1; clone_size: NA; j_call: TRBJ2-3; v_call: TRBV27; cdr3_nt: TGTGCCAGCACCTCCTTGGGACTTCAGGGGGCGGATACGCAGTATTTT; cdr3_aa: CASTSLGLQGADTQYF
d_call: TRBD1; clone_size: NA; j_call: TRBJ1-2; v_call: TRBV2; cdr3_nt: TGTGCCAGCAGTGAATTCCGGGACAGGTACTATGGCTACACCTTC; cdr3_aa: CASSEFRDRYYGYTF
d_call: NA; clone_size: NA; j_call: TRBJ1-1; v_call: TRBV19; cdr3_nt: TGTGCCACCCGGCCCCTTTTGGGGGCCACTGAAGCTTTCTTT; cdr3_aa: CATRPLLGATEAFF
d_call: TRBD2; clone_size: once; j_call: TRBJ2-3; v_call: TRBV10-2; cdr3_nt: TGCGCCAGCAGAAGACTAGCGGGGCCATCAGATACGCAGTATTTT; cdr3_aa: CASRRLAGPSDTQYF
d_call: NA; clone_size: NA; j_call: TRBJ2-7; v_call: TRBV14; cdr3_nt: TGTGCCAGCAGACACAGGGACGAGCAGTACTTC; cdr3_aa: CASRHRDEQYF
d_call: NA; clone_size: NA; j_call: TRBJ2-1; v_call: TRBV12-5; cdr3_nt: TGTGCTAGTGGTTTCCCGACAGGGAGGTCTTTGGATGAGCAGTTCTTC; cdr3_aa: CASGFPTGRSLDEQFF
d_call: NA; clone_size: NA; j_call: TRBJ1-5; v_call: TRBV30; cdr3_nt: TGTGCCTGGAGTGCTAGGGAGCAGCCCCAGCATTTT; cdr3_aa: CAWSAREQPQHF
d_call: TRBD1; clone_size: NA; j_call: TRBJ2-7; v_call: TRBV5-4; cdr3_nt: TGTGCCAGCAGCTTCGGACAGGTGCTCTCCTACGAGCAGTACTTC; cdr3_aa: CASSFGQVLSYEQYF
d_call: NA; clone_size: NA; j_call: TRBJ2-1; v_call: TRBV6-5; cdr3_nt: TGTTCCACAGGCAGGGCAGGCAATGAGCAGTTCTTC; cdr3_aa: CSTGRAGNEQFF
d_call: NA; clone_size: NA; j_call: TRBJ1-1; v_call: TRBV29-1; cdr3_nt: TGCAGCGTTGTTGGGCAGGAATGGGCAGGCACTGAAGCTTTCTTT; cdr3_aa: CSVVGQEWAGTEAFF
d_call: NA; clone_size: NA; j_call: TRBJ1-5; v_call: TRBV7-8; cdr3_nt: TGTGCCAGCAGGGCCTCCCCGAATCAGCCCCAGCATTTT; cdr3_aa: CASRASPNQPQHF
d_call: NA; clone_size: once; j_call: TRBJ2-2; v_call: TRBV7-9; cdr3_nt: TGTGCCAGCAGCCGTCAGGGCGGGGAGCTGTTTTTT; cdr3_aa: CASSRQGGELFF
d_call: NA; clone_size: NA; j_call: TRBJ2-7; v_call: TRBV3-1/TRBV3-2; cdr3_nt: TGTGCCAGCAGCCAAGCGGACTTCTCCTACGAGCAGTACTTC; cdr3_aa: CASSQADFSYEQYF
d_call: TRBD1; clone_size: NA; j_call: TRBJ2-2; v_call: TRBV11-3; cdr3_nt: TGTGCCAGCAGCCACGGACAGGGGACTTCCGGGGAGCTGTTTTTT; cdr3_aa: CASSHGQGTSGELFF
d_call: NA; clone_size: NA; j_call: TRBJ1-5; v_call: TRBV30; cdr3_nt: TGTGCCTGGGGACCGTCCTGGCCCCAGCATTTT; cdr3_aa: CAWGPSWPQHF
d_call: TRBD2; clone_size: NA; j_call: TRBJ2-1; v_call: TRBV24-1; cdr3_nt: TGTGCCACCAGTGATTCCGGGACTAGCGCCTACAATGAGCAGTTCTTC; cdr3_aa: CATSDSGTSAYNEQFF
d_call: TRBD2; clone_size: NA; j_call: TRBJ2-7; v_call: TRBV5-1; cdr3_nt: TGCGCCAGCAGCTGGGGCGGACGGGGGGTCTACGAGCAGTACTTC; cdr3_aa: CASSWGGRGVYEQYF
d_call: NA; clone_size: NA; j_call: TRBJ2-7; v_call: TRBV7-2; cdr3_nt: TGTGCCAGCAGCTTCCACGGACAGTCCTACGAGCAGTACTTC; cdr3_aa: CASSFHGQSYEQYF
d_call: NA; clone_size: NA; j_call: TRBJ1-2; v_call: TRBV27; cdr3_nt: TGTGCCAGCAGTCCTCAGGGTGACTATGGCTACACCTTC; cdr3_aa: CASSPQGDYGYTF
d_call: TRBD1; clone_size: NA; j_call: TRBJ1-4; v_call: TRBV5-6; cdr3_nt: TGTGCCAGCAGCTTGGGAAGGGGGCGGGAAAAACTGTTTTTT; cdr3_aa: CASSLGRGREKLFF
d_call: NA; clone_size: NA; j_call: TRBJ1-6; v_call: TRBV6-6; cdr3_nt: TGTGCCAGCAGTTACGTGGGTAGCAGATCTAATTCACCCCTCCACTTT; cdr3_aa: CASSYVGSRSNSPLHF
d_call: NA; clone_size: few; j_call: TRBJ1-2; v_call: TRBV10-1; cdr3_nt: TGCGCCAGCAGTGAGCCAGGGCCGGGCTATGGCTACACCTTC; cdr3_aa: CASSEPGPGYGYTF
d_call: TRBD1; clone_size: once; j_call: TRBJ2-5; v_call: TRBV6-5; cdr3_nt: TGTGCCAGCAGTACCGACAGGGGTGGCGAGACCCAGTACTTC; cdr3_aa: CASSTDRGGETQYF
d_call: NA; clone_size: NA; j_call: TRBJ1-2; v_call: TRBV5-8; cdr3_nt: TGTGCCAGCAGCCCTCGTAGGACAGCTAACTATGGCTACACCTTC; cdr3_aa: CASSPRRTANYGYTF
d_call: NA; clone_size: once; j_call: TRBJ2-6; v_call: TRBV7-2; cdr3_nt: TGTGCCAGCAGCTCCTCAGGGGCTGGGGCCAACGTCCTGACTTTC; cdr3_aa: CASSSSGAGANVLTF
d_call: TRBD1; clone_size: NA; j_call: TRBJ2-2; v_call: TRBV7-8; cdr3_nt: TGTGCCAGCAGCCCCGGACAGGCGAACACCGGGGAGCTGTTTTTT; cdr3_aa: CASSPGQANTGELFF
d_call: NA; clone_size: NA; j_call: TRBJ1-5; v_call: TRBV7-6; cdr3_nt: TGTGCCAGCAGCTCCGGGGGTAACAATCAGCCCCAGCATTTT; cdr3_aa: CASSSGGNNQPQHF
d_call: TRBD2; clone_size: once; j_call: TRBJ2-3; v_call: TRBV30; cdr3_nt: TGTGCCTGGAGTCCTCCAGCGGGGAGCACAGATACGCAGTATTTT; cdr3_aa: CAWSPPAGSTDTQYF
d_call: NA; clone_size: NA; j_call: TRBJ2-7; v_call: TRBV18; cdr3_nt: TGTGCCAGCTCCCCCGGGGCCTACGAGCAGTACTTC; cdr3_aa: CASSPGAYEQYF
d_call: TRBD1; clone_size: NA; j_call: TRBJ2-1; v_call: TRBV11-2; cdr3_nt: TGTGCCAGCAGCTTACCTAGGGGGACAGGGACCTACAATGAGCAGTTCTTC; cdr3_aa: CASSLPRGTGTYNEQFF
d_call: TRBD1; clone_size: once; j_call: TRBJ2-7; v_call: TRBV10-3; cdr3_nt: TGTGCCATCAGTGCGGACAGGGCGGGCTACGAGCAGTACTTC; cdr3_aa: CAISADRAGYEQYF
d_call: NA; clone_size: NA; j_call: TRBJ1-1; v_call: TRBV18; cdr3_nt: TGTGCCAGCGTCACCAGTCCAGGGGAGTTGGCTTTCTTT; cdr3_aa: CASVTSPGELAFF
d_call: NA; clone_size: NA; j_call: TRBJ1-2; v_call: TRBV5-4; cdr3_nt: TGTGCCAGCAGCTTGAAGGGCGGGGGGCCCTATGGCTACACCTTC; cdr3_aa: CASSLKGGGPYGYTF
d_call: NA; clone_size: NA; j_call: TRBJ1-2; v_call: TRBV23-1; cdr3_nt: TGCGCCAGCAGTCACAAGGACAGCTTCAACTATGGCTACACCTTC; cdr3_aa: CASSHKDSFNYGYTF
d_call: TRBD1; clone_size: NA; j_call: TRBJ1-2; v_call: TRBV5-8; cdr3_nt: TGTGCCAGCAGCACCCGGACAGGACGGGGCTACACCTTC; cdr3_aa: CASSTRTGRGYTF
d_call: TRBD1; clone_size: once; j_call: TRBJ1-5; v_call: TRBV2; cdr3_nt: TGTGCCAGCAGTGAGAGGACAGGGGGGACTCAGCCCCAGCATTTT; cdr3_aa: CASSERTGGTQPQHF
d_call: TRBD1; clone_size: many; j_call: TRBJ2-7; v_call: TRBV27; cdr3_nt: TGTGCCAGCAGTCGCCCCGGGACAGGGATATTACGGCAGTACTTC; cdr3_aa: CASSRPGTGILRQYF
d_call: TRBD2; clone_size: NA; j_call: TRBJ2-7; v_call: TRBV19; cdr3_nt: TGTGCCAGTGGGGGACTAGCGGAGGGCGCCTACGAGCAGTACTTC; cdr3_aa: CASGGLAEGAYEQYF
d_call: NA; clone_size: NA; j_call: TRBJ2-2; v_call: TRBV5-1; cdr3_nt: TGCGCCAGCAGCCGGGAAGGCCATACCGGGGAGCTGTTTTTT; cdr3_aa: CASSREGHTGELFF
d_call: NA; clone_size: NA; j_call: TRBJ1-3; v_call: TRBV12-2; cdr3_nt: TGTGCAAGTCGCTTAGTAGGTTTGCGGGACAGGGACGACTATCTGGGAAACACCATATATTTT; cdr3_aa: CASRLVGLRDRDDYLGNTIYF
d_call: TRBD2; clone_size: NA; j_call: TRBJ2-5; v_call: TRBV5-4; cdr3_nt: TGTGCCAGCAGCCCCCCCGGGACTAGCGGACAAGAGACCCAGTACTTC; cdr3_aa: CASSPPGTSGQETQYF
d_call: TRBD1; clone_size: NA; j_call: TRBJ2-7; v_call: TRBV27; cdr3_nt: TGTGCCAGCAGTTCCTGGGACAGGGGAACCTACGAGCAGTACTTC; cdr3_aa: CASSSWDRGTYEQYF
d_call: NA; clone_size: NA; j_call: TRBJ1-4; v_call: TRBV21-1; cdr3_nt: TGTGCCAGCAGCGATTTTAAAGGGGGCGAAAAACTGTTTTTT; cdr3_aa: CASSDFKGGEKLFF